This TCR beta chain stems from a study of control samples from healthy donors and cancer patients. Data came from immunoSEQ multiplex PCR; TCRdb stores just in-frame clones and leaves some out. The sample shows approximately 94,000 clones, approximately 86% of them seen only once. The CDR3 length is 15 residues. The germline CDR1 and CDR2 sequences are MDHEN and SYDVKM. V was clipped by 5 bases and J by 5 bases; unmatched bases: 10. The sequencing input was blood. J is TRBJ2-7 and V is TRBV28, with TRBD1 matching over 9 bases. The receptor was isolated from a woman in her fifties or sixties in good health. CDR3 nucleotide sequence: TGTGCCAGCAGTCCCGCCGGACAGGGGAGCGACGAGCAGTACTTC. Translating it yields CASSPAGQGSDEQYF.